A single sample is the source of the 26 T cell receptor beta chains below, sequenced in a study of T cells after yellow fever vaccination. From the 5' RACE reads, TCRdb called clonotypes with MiXCR, one entry per CDR3 protein. This sample has roughly 96,000 distinct CDR3 sequences, with almost 9% found just once. The sequences come from CD8+ T cells not binding an NS4B(214-222) dextramer, sorted from PBMCs, collected around 14 days after the first yellow fever vaccination. Receptor source: a man between 18 and 29 years old who received the YFV17D yellow fever vaccine.

Many counts were recorded for this clonotype. V gene TRBV9 combines with J gene TRBJ2-1; D ambiguous. Germline V CDR1 and CDR2: SGDLS, YYNGEE. CDR3 length: 14 amino acids. V was clipped by 0 bases and J by 6 bases, with 10 bases between them. As DNA, the CDR3 is TGTGCCAGCAGCGTAGGCGGTATGGTCAATGAGCAGTTCTTC. This translates into CASSVGGMVNEQFF.

This clonotype was seen more than once but under ten times. The V call is TRBV3-1, the J call TRBJ2-5; possible D gene TRBD1, 5 bases. This CDR3 has 15 amino acids. V lost 4 bases to trimming and J lost 1 base, with 13 bases between them. Germline lookup yields CDR1 LGHDT and CDR2 YNNKEL (reference sequence). CDR3 sequence: CASSLDSRVQETQYF. Here the CDR3 DNA reads TGTGCCAGCAGCCTAGACAGCCGGGTCCAAGAGACCCAGTACTTC.

This clonotype turned up a few times. The rearrangement links TRBV19 to TRBJ2-5; 9 bases are a match to TRBD1. Germline assignment: CDR1 LNHDA and CDR2 SQIVND (reference sequence). CDR3 size: 16 residues. Trimming removed 5 bases from V and 0 bases from J; junction bases left unmatched: 7. The CDR3 DNA is TGTGCCAGTAGTCCAGGGACAGGGTTTAACCAAGAGACCCAGTACTTC. It translates to CASSPGTGFNQETQYF.

Only a few counts were recorded for this clonotype. The chain links TRBV7-9 to TRBJ2-2; D call uncertain. The CDR3 has 16 residues. Germline CDR1 is SEHNR and CDR2 is FQNEAQ (reference sequence). Trimming stripped 0 bases from V and 7 bases from J, with 15 bases between. The CDR3 reads CASSLAPPITGGELFF. Written as DNA, the CDR3 is TGTGCCAGCAGCTTAGCGCCTCCTATCACGGGCGGGGAGCTGTTTTTT.

The V gene is TRBV6-5, the J gene TRBJ2-6; D is possibly TRBD1 (6 bases). Germline-derived CDR1 and CDR2 are MNHEY and SVGAGI. CDR3 length: 16 amino acids. Between the trimmed V and J ends, which lost 2 bases and 1 base, there was a span of 9 bases. The CDR3 sequence is CASSYDRPSGANVLTF. The CDR3 DNA reads as TGTGCCAGCAGTTACGACAGGCCATCTGGGGCCAACGTCCTGACTTTC.

The chain has TRBV12-3 or TRBV12-4 and TRBJ1-2; 12 bases fit TRBD1. The J segment lost 0 bases and the V segment lost 6 bases, leaving 5 bases of the junction unmatched. There are 16 residues in the CDR3. The CDR3 DNA is TGTGCCAGCAGCTGGGACAGGGGGCCAGCTAACTATGGCTACACCTTC. Translating it yields CASSWDRGPANYGYTF.

The chain uses TRBV7-3 and TRBJ2-3; D gene uncertain. The germline CDR1 and CDR2 sequences are SGHTA and FQGTGA. With 3 bases removed from V and 1 base from J, the gap between germline ends came to 5 bases. The CDR3 has 13 amino acids. CDR3 nucleotide sequence: TGTGCCAGCAGCTTCCTTCGCACAGATACGCAGTATTTT. This translates into CASSFLRTDTQYF.

As regards this clonotype: This could be a read error, since a much larger clone is one nucleotide away. The V and J genes are TRBV10-3 and TRBJ2-7; tentatively, D is TRBD1 (6 bases). The CDR3 runs to 16 residues. Germline V gives CDR1 ENHRY, CDR2 SYGVKD. The CDR3 coding sequence is TGTACCATCAGTGATTTAGACAGGACCAACTCCTACGAGCAGTACTTC. This codes for CTISDLDRTNSYEQYF.

This clonotype was recorded a few times. The chain couples TRBV11-2 to TRBJ2-7; 8 bases line up with TRBD2. The CDR3 runs to 15 residues. Germline lookup yields CDR1 SGHAT and CDR2 FQNNGV. V lost 5 bases and J lost 4; bases outside the gene matches: 10. CDR3 nucleotides: TGTGCCAGCAGCCGGGGACTGGCGGGGGGATACGAGCAGTACTTC. Translated: CASSRGLAGGYEQYF.

This chain links TRBV6-5 with TRBJ2-1, with D unclear. The CDR3 loop spans 12 amino acids. V dropped 2 bases and J dropped 6 bases, with 5 bases sitting between them. Germline values: CDR1 MNHEY, CDR2 SVGAGI. The CDR3 DNA reads as TGTGCCAGCAGTTACGGACCCAATGAGCAGTTCTTC. Its translation is CASSYGPNEQFF.

This clonotype was found a few times. The rearrangement joins TRBV21-1 to TRBJ2-1; TRBD1 is the table's D call and was not checked against the DNA. TRBV21-1 counts as a pseudogene. This CDR3 contains 15 residues. CDR3 sequence reads: CASSPHREPYNEQFF. DNA for the CDR3: TGTGCCAGCAGCCCTCACAGGGAACCCTACAATGAGCAGTTCTTC.

This clonotype was observed at least ten times. The chain couples TRBV5-5 to TRBJ2-7, with D unresolved. Trimming stripped 0 bases from V and 3 bases from J, with 10 bases between. The CDR3 covers 14 residues. Germline CDR1 and CDR2: SGHKS and YYEKEE (reference sequence). The CDR3 here is CASSLESANYEQYF. As DNA, the CDR3 is TGTGCCAGCAGCTTGGAATCAGCCAACTACGAGCAGTACTTC.

This clonotype occurred a few times. CDR3 protein: CASSMAGQVNEQFF. The CDR3 nucleotides are TGTGCCAGCAGCATGGCGGGACAGGTCAATGAGCAGTTCTTC. This chain links TRBV11-2 with TRBJ2-1, with 8 nucleotides matching TRBD1. CDR1 and CDR2 from the germline V gene are SGHAT and FQNNGV. CDR3 size: 14 residues. The V and J ends lost 5 bases and 6 bases, in that order; junction bases with no gene match: 6.

There are a few counts of this clonotype. The chain couples TRBV13 to TRBJ2-7; weak D call: TRBD2 (6 bases). In germline, CDR1 is PRHDT, CDR2 FYEKMQ (reference sequence). The CDR3 contains 14 residues. V lost 4 bases and J lost 0, with 10 bases in between. The CDR3 sequence: CASSSGLFSYEQYF. As DNA, the CDR3 is TGTGCCAGCAGCTCCGGACTATTCTCCTACGAGCAGTACTTC.

The rearrangement uses TRBV6-4 and TRBJ2-2, with no clear D. Trimming stripped 3 bases from V and 1 base from J, with 3 bases between. The germline V gene has CDR1 MRHNA and CDR2 SNTAGT. This CDR3 comprises 13 residues. Written as DNA, the CDR3 is TGTGCCAGCAGTGATTTGAACACCGGGGAGCTGTTTTTT. Its protein is CASSDLNTGELFF.

The rearrangement joins TRBV6-1 to TRBJ1-2; D is unclear. The CDR3 has 13 amino acids. Germline assignment: CDR1 MNHNS and CDR2 SASEGT. V shed 7 bases and J shed 0 bases, with 9 bases lying between them. The CDR3 nucleotides are TGTGCCAGCAAGCCGGTAACTAACTATGGCTACACCTTC. The encoded protein is CASKPVTNYGYTF.

This sequence joins TRBV11-2 and TRBJ1-1, with D possibly TRBD1 on 6 matching bases. The CDR3 totals 13 residues. CDR1 and CDR2 from the germline V gene are SGHAT and FQNNGV. Trimming left V 10 bases short and J 0 bases short, with 12 bases between. The CDR3 DNA reads TGTGCCACACGACAGGTCTTGAACACTGAAGCTTTCTTT. Translated: CATRQVLNTEAFF.

This clonotype was observed a few times. DNA for the CDR3: TGTGCCAGCAGTGGGATAGCTCGTGAGCAGTACTTC. Its translation: CASSGIAREQYF. J is TRBJ2-7 and V is TRBV25-1; D not certain. The CDR3 contains 12 residues. Deletions cut 4 bases from V and 7 bases from J, with 11 bases between. In germline, CDR1 is MGHDK, CDR2 SYGVNS.

The CDR3 DNA is TGTGCCAGCAGCAAAGTAGGCCCACGGGGTCTGAACACTGAAGCTTTCTTT. Translated, it gives CASSKVGPRGLNTEAFF. The chain uses TRBV21-1 and TRBJ1-1. TRBV21-1 is listed as a pseudogene. The CDR3 loop spans 17 amino acids.

The table lists this clonotype with a few counts. V gene TRBV6-4 combines with J gene TRBJ1-2, with D unresolved. V lost 0 bases and J 7 bases, leaving 9 bases between the germline ends. Per the germline V gene, CDR1 is MRHNA and CDR2 is SNTAGT. CDR3 length: 13 residues. The CDR3 is CASSDSTMSGYTF. CDR3 sequence (DNA): TGTGCCAGCAGTGACTCTACGATGAGTGGCTACACCTTC.

This clonotype has a count of ten or more. The chain is built from TRBV4-1 and TRBJ1-4, with TRBD1 matching over 7 bases. The CDR3 is made up of 15 amino acids. V was pared by 4 bases and J by 2 bases, with 4 bases of the junction left unmatched. Germline V gives CDR1 MGHRA, CDR2 YSYEKL. CDR3 bases: TGCGCCAGCAGCCGCAGGGGGAAGACTAATGAAAAACTGTTTTTT. Its translation is CASSRRGKTNEKLFF.

This chain joins TRBV4-2 and TRBJ1-6; the D gene is possibly TRBD1 (5 bases). Trimming left V 4 bases short and J 8 bases short, with 18 bases between. The length of the CDR3 is 16 residues. CDR1 LGHNA and CDR2 YNFKEQ come from the germline V gene. The CDR3 region has the DNA TGTGCCAGCAGCCCAAGAGCATCGGGACTTGATTCACCCCTCCACTTT. As protein: CASSPRASGLDSPLHF.

This clonotype was counted a few times. The J gene is TRBJ2-7, the V gene TRBV18; D is possibly TRBD2 (5 bases). The CDR3 runs to 12 residues. Trimming shortened V by 1 base and J by 6 bases, and 7 bases separated the two germline ends. Germline CDR1 and CDR2: KGHSH and LQKENI. The CDR3 nucleotides are TGTGCCAGCTCACCACGAGGGTCCGAGCAGTACGTC. This gives the protein CASSPRGSEQYV.

In its sample, this clonotype was seen a few times. The chain is built from TRBV12-3 or TRBV12-4 and TRBJ2-1, with D unclear. The CDR3 contains 11 residues. Trimming took 4 bases from V and 5 from J, leaving 3 bases between them. The CDR3 DNA reads as TGTGCCAGCAGTTCCAACAATGAGCAGTTCTTC. Amino acid sequence: CASSSNNEQFF.

The CDR3 DNA reads as TGCGCCAGCAGCCAAGTTCCTTCAGTGAACACTGAAGCTTTCTTT. Protein: CASSQVPSVNTEAFF. The rearrangement links TRBV4-3 to TRBJ1-1; the D is unclear. V was cut by 1 base and J by 0 bases, with 9 bases left in between. Looked up from germline, CDR1 is LGHNA and CDR2 is YSLEER. This CDR3 is built from 15 residues.

This clonotype was found many times. The chain employs TRBV18 and TRBJ2-5, with D maybe TRBD2 (5 bases). The germline V gene encodes CDR1 KGHSH and CDR2 LQKENI. The CDR3 consists of 20 residues. Deletions cut 3 bases from V and 0 bases from J, with 26 bases between. CDR3: CASSPPPGRGFVGYQETQYF. CDR3 coding DNA: TGTGCCAGCTCACCTCCACCGGGCCGAGGGTTTGTGGGGTACCAAGAGACCCAGTACTTC.